The clone carrying this T cell receptor beta chain registers medium-sized by frequency. Its matching antigen is unknown. These data are taken from a study of T cell clusters in autoimmune cytopenias. Germline CDR1 is MNHEY and CDR2 is SVGAGI. This CDR3 has 16 residues. General study points: The T cell clusters were defined only in silico, without experimental functional validation. TRB repertoire shifts in secondary cytopenia and chronic lymphocytic leukemia mostly reflected lymphoma, not autoimmunity.

Multiplex touch-down PCR amplified TRB using TRB-A and TRB-B pools in one tube. TCRdb re-called the multiplex PCR reads and catalogs CDR3 proteins one per entry, DNA excluded. Across about 6,900 distinct CDR3 sequences, the top ten clones capture about 9.6% of the sample. Each sample's input was 250 to 300 ng genomic DNA, some 38,000 genome equivalents. The data were also submitted as part of a second study, on T cell repertoires in aging, cancer and after chemotherapy. From that second work: Donors were grouped into six age bands spanning 30 or younger through 70 or older. Millions of TCR reads made up the full dataset.

Sequencing was done on a sample of peripheral blood. This chain connects TRBV6-5 to TRBJ2-7; TCRdb's D gene call, TRBD1, goes unchecked for lack of DNA. This clonotype was obtained from a human donor in good health. CDR3: CASSYSLTEPSYEQYF.